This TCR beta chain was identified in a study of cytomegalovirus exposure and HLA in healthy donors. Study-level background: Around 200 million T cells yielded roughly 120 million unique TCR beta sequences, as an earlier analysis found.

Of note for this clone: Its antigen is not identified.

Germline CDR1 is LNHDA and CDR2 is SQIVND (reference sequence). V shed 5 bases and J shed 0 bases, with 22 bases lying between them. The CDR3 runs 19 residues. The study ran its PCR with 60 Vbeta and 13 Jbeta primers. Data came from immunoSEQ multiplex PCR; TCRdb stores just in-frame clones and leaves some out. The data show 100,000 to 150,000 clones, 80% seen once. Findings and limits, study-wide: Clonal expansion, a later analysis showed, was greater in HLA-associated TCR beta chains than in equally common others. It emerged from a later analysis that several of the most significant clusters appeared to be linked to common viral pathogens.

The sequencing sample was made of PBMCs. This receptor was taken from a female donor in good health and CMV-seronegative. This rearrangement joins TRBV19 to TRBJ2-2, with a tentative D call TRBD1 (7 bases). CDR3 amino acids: CASSPLGGAGGSNTGELFF. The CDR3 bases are TGTGCCAGTAGTCCTCTCGGCGGGGCAGGGGGTTCGAACACCGGGGAGCTGTTTTTT.